This T cell receptor (beta chain) was observed in a study of blood T cell repertoires in COVID-19. On the study more broadly: COVID-19 samples collected from the United States, Italy and Spain covered acute and convalescent phases. The analysed material was cDNA or gDNA that came from T cells, B-cell-depleted T cells, or PBMCs.

The V gene's germline CDR1 is WSHSY and CDR2 SAAADI. The ends were cut back, 3 bases at V and 3 bases at J, with 8 bases in the middle. This CDR3 has 13 residues. The Seattle patients, enrolled during active infection, were followed longitudinally. Authors' analysis steps: Reference gene primer amplification gave nucleated cell count estimates. TCRdb's copy holds only in-frame clones and misses some; the assay was immunoSEQ multiplex PCR. V and J calls and clone size are given by that table; D and trimming were obtained from the DNA. The sample yields over 100,000 clones, more than 85% seen once. This TCR was sampled from a man aged 55 to 70 with COVID-19, enrolled during active disease. The chain links TRBV10-2 to TRBJ1-2; D is perhaps TRBD1 (5 bases). Sequences were obtained from peripheral blood. CDR3 sequence reads: CASSEGRDYGYTF. CDR3 DNA: TGCGCCAGCAGTGAAGGCAGGGACTATGGCTACACCTTC.